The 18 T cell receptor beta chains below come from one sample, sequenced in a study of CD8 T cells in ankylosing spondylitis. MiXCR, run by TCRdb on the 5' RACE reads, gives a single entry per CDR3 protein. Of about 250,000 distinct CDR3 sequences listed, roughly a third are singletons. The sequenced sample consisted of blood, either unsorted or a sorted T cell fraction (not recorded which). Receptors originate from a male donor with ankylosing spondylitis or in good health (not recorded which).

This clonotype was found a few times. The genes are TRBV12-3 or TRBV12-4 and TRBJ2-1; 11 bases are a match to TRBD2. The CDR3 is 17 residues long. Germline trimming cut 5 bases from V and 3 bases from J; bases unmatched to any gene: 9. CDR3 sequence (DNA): TGTGCCAGCAGTCCACACAGGACTAGCGGGCGCTACAATGAGCAGTTCTTC. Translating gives CASSPHRTSGRYNEQFF.

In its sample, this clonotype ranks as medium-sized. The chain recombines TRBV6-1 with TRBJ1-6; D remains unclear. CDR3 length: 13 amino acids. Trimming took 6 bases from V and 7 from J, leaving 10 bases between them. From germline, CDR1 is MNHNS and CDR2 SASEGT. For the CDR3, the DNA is TGTGCCAGCAGGGGCTCAACCAATTCACCCCTCCACTTT. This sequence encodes CASRGSTNSPLHF.

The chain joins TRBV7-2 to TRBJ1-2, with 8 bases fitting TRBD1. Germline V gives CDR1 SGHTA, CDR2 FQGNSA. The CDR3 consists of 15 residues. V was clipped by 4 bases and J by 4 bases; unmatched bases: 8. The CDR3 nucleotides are TGTGCCAGCAGCTACCGCGGACAGGGCGTCTATGGCTACACCTTC. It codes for CASSYRGQGVYGYTF.

CDR3 nucleotide sequence: TGCGCCAGCAGCCCGGTAGGATCCTACAATGAGCAGTTCTTC. It yields the protein CASSPVGSYNEQFF. The chain has TRBV5-1 and TRBJ2-1; no definite D call. The germline V gene encodes CDR1 SGHRS and CDR2 YFSETQ. This CDR3 contains 14 residues. V dropped 4 bases and J dropped 1 base, with 9 bases sitting between them.

The CDR3 here is CASSLGQSNTEAFF. The CDR3 nucleotides read TGCGCCAGCAGCTTGGGACAGTCGAACACTGAAGCTTTCTTT. The gene calls are TRBV5-1 and TRBJ1-1; TRBD1 might be the D (5 bases). Germline loops: CDR1 SGHRS, CDR2 YFSETQ. This CDR3 has 14 residues. Trimming removed 0 bases from V and 1 base from J, with 7 bases in between. Full variable domain (remainder filled in from reference TRBV5-1 and TRBJ1-1): KAGVTQTPRYLIKTRGQQVTLSCSPISGHRSVSWYQQTPGQGLQFLFEYFSETQRNKGNFPGRFSGRQFSNSRSEMNVSTLELGDSALYLCASSLGQSNTEAFFGQGTRLTVV.

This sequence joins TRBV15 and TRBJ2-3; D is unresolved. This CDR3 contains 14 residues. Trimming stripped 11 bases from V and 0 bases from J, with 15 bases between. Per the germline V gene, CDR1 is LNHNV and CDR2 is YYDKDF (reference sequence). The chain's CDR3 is CASGDGFSTDTQYF. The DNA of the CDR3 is TGTGCCTCCGGAGACGGATTTAGCACAGATACGCAGTATTTT.

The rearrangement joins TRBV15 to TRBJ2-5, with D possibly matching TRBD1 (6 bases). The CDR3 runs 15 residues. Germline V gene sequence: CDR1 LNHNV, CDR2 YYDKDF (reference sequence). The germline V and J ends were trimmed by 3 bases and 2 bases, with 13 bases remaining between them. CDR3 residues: CATSSPGVGQETQYF. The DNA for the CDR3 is TGTGCCACCAGCAGTCCAGGGGTCGGGCAAGAGACCCAGTACTTC. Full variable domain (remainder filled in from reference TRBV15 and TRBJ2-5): DAMVIQNPRYQVTQFGKPVTLSCSQTLNHNVMYWYQQKSSQAPKLLFHYYDKDFNNEADTPDNFQSRRPNTSFCFLDIRSPGLGDTAMYLCATSSPGVGQETQYFGPGTRLLVL.

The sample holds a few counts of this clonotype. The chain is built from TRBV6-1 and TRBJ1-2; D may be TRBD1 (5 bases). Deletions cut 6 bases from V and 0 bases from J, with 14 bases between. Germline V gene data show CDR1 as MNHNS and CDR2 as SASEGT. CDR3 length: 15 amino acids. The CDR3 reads CASRGTADANYGYTF. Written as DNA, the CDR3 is TGTGCCAGCAGGGGGACCGCGGACGCTAACTATGGCTACACCTTC.

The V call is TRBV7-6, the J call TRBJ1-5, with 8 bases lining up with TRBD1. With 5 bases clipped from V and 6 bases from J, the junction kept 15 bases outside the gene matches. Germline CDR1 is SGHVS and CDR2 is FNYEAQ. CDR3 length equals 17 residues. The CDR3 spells CASSPWTGMEVGQPQHF. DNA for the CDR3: TGTGCCAGCAGCCCTTGGACAGGGATGGAGGTCGGTCAGCCCCAGCATTTT.

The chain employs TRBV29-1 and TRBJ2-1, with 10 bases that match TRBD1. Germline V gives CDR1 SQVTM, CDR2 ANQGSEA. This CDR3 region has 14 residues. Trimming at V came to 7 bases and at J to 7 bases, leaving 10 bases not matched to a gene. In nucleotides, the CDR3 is TGCAGCGCACAGACAGGGGGCAAGGAGAATGAGCAGTTCTTC. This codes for CSAQTGGKENEQFF.

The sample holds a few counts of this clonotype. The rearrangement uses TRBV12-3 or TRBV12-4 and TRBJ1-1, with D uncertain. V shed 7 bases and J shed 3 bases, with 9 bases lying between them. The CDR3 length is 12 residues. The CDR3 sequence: CASKAHDTEAFF. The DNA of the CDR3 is TGTGCCAGCAAAGCTCATGACACTGAAGCTTTCTTT.

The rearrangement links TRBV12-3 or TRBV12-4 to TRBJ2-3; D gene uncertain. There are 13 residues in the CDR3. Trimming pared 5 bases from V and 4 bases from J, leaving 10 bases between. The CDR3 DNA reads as TGTGCCAGCAGTGACCCGGGCGCAGATACGCAGTATTTT. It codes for CASSDPGADTQYF.

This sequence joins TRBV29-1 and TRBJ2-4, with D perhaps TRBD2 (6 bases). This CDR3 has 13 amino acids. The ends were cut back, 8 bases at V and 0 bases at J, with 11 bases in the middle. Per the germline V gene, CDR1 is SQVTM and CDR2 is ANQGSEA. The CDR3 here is CSMTGGAKNIQYF. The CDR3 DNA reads TGCAGCATGACCGGGGGAGCCAAAAACATTCAGTACTTC.

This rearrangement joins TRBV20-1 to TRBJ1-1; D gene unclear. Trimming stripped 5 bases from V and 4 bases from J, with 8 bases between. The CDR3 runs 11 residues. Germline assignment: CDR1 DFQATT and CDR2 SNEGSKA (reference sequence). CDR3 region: CSAGEGTEAFF. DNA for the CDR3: TGCAGTGCTGGGGAAGGCACTGAAGCTTTCTTT.

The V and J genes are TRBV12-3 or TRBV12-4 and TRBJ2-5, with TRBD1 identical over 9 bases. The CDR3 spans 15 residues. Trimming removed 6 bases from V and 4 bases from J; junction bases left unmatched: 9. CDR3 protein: CASSQGQGSLETQYF. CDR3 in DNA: TGTGCCAGCAGCCAAGGACAGGGGTCACTAGAGACCCAGTACTTC.

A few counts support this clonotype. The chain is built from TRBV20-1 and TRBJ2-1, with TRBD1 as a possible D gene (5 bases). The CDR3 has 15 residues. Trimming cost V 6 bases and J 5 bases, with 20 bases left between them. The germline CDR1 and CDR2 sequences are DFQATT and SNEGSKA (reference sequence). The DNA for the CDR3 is TGCAGTGCCCAGCCCGGCAGGGTGGTACACAATGAGCAGTTCTTC. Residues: CSAQPGRVVHNEQFF.

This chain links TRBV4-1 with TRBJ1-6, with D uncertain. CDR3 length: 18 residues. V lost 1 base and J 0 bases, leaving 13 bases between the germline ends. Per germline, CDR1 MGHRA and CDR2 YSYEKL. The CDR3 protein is CASSQVFQLSSYNSPLHF. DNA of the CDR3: TGCGCCAGCAGCCAAGTCTTCCAACTGAGCTCCTATAATTCACCCCTCCACTTT.

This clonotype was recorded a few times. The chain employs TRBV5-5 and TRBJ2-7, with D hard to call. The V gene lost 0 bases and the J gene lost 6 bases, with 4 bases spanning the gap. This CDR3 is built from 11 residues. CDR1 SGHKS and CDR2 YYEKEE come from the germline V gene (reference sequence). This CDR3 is CASSLVSEQYF. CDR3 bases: TGTGCCAGCAGCTTGGTTTCCGAGCAGTACTTC. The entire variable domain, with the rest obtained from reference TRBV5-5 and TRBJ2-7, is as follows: DAGVTQSPTHLIKTRGQQVTLRCSPISGHKSVSWYQQVLGQGPQFIFQYYEKEERGRGNFPDRFSARQFPNYSSELNVNALLLGDSALYLCASSLVSEQYFGPGTRLTVT.